This TCR beta chain is from a study of human T cells and chemical hapten exposure. Study details: Donors were sensitized with 2% DPC on the upper inner arm. In the roughly 24-week study, patients were dosed weekly with diphenylcyclopropenone on the scalp throughout.

The library put unique molecular identifiers onto individual cDNA molecules. TCRdb redid the calling of the RACE reads with MiXCR, one entry per CDR3 protein. The sample shows about 35,000 distinct CDR3 sequences, about 12% of them seen only once. The time point: pre-sensitization, week 0. Indicated treatment: therapeutic diphenylcyclopropenone sensitization with weekly scalp DPC. Whole blood, unfractionated, served as the material for total RNA extraction. Trimming took off 6 bases at V and 4 bases at J, with 18 bases between the two ends. The CDR3 sequence is 15 residues long. The germline V gene encodes CDR1 MDHEN and CDR2 SYDVKM.

The source was whole blood, collected in connection with sensitization to the hapten diphenylcyclopropenone (DPC). The chain uses TRBV28 and TRBJ2-5; D might be TRBD2 (6 bases). The source is a woman aged 40 to 50 with alopecia areata. Some clones in this sample may be carry-over from other donors' samples. The DNA for the CDR3 is TGTGCCAGCAGACTAAATGGAGGGCGGCGAGAGACCCAGTACTTC. It specifies CASRLNGGRRETQYF.